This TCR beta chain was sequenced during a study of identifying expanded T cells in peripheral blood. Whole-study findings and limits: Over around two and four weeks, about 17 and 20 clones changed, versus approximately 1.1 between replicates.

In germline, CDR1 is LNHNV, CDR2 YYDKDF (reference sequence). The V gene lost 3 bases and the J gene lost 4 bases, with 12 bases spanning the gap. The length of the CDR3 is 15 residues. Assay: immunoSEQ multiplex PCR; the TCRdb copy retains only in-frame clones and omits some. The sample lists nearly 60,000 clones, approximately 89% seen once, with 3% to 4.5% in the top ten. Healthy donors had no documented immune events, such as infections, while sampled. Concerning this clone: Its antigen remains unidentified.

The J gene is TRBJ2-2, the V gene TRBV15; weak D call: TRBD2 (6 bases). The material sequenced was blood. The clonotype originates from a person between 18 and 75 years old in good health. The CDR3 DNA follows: TGTGCCACCAGCAGGAGGCAGGGAGGCACCGGGGAGCTGTTTTTT. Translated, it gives CATSRRQGGTGELFF.